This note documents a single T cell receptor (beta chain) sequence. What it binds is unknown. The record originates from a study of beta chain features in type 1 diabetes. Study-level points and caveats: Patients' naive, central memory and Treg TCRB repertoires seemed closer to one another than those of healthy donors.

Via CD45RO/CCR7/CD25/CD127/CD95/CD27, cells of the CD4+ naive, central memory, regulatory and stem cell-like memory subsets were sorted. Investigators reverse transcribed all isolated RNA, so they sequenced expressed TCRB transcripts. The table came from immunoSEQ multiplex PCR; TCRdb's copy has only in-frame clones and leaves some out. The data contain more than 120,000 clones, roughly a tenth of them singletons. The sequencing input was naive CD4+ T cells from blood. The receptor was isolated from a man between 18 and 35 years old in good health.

The CDR3 sequence: CASSQETTSGGADTQYF. The CDR3, as DNA: TGCGCCAGCAGCCAAGAGACGACTAGCGGGGGGGCCGATACGCAGTATTTT. The chain joins TRBV4-3 to TRBJ2-3, with 14 bases identical to TRBD2. The V gene's germline CDR1 is LGHNA and CDR2 YSLEER. This CDR3 is 17 amino acids long. Trimming took 0 bases from V and 6 from J; bases not matched to a gene: 5.